This TCR beta chain was obtained from a study of type 1 and type 2 diabetes patients. To note about this clonotype: Its antigen is undetermined.

Amplification started from genomic DNA. A primer set of 30 forward and 13 reverse primers amplified the CDR3. TCRdb itself ran the multiplex PCR reads through MiXCR, one entry per CDR3 protein. The table shows some 250,000 distinct CDR3 sequences, with roughly 50% occurring only once. The CDR3 is 15 amino acids. Germline CDR1 MGHDK, CDR2 SYGVNS. Losses at the gene ends were 5 bases for V and 5 bases for J; bases not matched to a gene: 6. General study results and limits: Some HECs seen only in T1D might also appear in more T2D or control samples. Unmatched age and gender across groups might bias interpretation.

Sequencing input: peripheral blood mononuclear cells (PBMCs). This receptor was taken from a man younger than 30 with type 2 diabetes. V is TRBV25-1 and J is TRBJ2-7; 13 bases align to TRBD2. The CDR3 sequence: CASSSTSGRLDEQYF. CDR3 sequence (DNA): TGTGCCAGCAGTTCGACTAGCGGGAGGCTCGACGAGCAGTACTTC.